Shown below are 21 T cell receptor beta chains from a single sample sequenced in a study of glioma-infiltrating T cells. Using RNA template, CDR3s of TCR alpha and beta were amplified with iRepertoire arm-PCR. TCRdb called the multiplex PCR reads again in MiXCR, with one record for every CDR3 protein. The sample holds 300,000 to 450,000 distinct CDR3 sequences, roughly 41% seen once. Sequencing was carried out using glioma tissue, nonneoplastic brain tissue, or PBMCs (not recorded which). The receptors derive from a human donor with low-grade glioma or glioblastoma, undergoing nonglioma brain surgery, or in good health (not recorded which).

On this clonotype itself: A much larger clone lies one base from this, so it may be a read error. V usage is TRBV20-1 and J usage is TRBJ1-5; D perhaps matches TRBD1 (6 bases). Germline V gene sequence: CDR1 DFQATT, CDR2 SNEGSKA (reference sequence). Trimming cost V 5 bases and J 3 bases, with 8 bases left between them. The CDR3 is made up of 12 amino acids. The DNA for the CDR3 is TGCAGTGCTTGGGACAACAATCAGCCCCAGCATTTT. Protein sequence: CSAWDNNQPQHF.

For this clonotype: This may be a read error, as it is one base from a much larger clone. V gene TRBV20-1 combines with J gene TRBJ1-4; D not resolved. Germline lookup yields CDR1 DFQATT and CDR2 SNEGSKA (reference sequence). CDR3 length equals 11 residues. CDR3 in DNA: TGCAGTGCTAGCTGGAATGAAGAACTGTTTTTT. This gives the protein CSASWNEELFF.

This clonotype appeared a few times. The genes are TRBV2 and TRBJ1-5, with D possibly TRBD1 on 6 matching bases. CDR1 is SNHLY and CDR2 is FYNNEI in the germline V gene. V was clipped by 3 bases and J by 5 bases, with 11 bases between them. This CDR3 has 14 residues. In nucleotides, the CDR3 is TGTGCCAGCAGTGATGACAGGTTCTATCAGCCCCAGCATTTT. The encoded protein is CASSDDRFYQPQHF.

This chain links TRBV20-1 with TRBJ2-1, with TRBD2 identical over 7 bases. The V and J ends lost 0 bases and 4 bases, in that order; junction bases with no gene match: 9. Per germline, CDR1 DFQATT and CDR2 SNEGSKA (reference sequence). This CDR3 spans 16 amino acids. CDR3 DNA sequence: TGCAGTGCTAGAGATCGGGAGGTGTCGAATTACAATGAGCAGTTCTTC. Translated: CSARDREVSNYNEQFF.

This chain connects TRBV5-1 to TRBJ1-1; 11 nucleotides match TRBD1. The CDR3 spans 16 residues. V lost 3 bases, J lost 6 bases, and 10 bases stayed unmatched. Germline assignment: CDR1 SGHRS and CDR2 YFSETQ. In DNA, the CDR3 is TGCGCCAGCAGCTCGAACCGTCCGGGACAGGGGGCTGAAGCTTTCTTT. Its translation: CASSSNRPGQGAEAFF.

This clonotype was counted at least ten times. V is TRBV27 and J is TRBJ2-3, with a tentative D call TRBD1 (6 bases). This CDR3 is 12 amino acids long. Between the trimmed V and J ends, which lost 5 bases and 5 bases, there was a span of 8 bases. Germline V lookup: CDR1 MNHEY, CDR2 SMNVEV (reference sequence). The chain's CDR3 is CASSLRGDTQYF. CDR3 coding DNA: TGTGCCAGCAGTCTCAGGGGAGATACGCAGTATTTT.

A word on this clonotype: A much larger clone is a single base away; this may be a read error. The chain is built from TRBV15 and TRBJ2-1; D gene unclear. CDR3 size: 14 residues. The germline CDR1 and CDR2 sequences are LNHNV and YYDKDF (reference sequence). CDR3 residues: CATSPQNLLDELFF. CDR3 coding DNA: TGTGCCACCAGCCCCCAAAACCTCCTCGATGAGCTGTTCTTC.

This clonotype was seen only a few times. The genes are TRBV7-2 and TRBJ2-1; tentatively, D is TRBD2 (7 bases). This CDR3 is built from 18 residues. Trimming pared 0 bases from V and 3 bases from J, leaving 18 bases between. CDR1 SGHTA and CDR2 FQGNSA come from the germline V gene. CDR3: CASSLARGAIADYNEQFF. The CDR3 DNA reads as TGTGCCAGCAGCTTAGCCCGGGGGGCAATAGCGGACTACAATGAGCAGTTCTTC. The variable domain in full, with the rest retrieved from reference TRBV7-2 and TRBJ2-1, is GAGVSQSPSNKVTEKGKDVELRCDPISGHTALYWYRQSLGQGLEFLIYFQGNSAPDKSGLPSDRFSAERTGGSVSTLTIQRTQQEDSAVYLCASSLARGAIADYNEQFFGPGTRLTVL.

As for this clonotype: A much larger clone lies a single base off, so this may be a read error. This CDR3 fails to terminate in the conserved phenylalanine or tryptophan, so it likely reflects a read error. V and J are TRBV27 and TRBJ1-2; no clear D. The V gene lost 5 bases and the J gene lost 6 bases, with 13 bases spanning the gap. Germline lookup yields CDR1 MNHEY and CDR2 SMNVEV (reference sequence). The CDR3 runs 13 residues. For the CDR3, the DNA is TGTGCCAGCAGTCGTACCCATTGTCATGGCTACACCTCC. Residues: CASSRTHCHGYTS.

In its sample, this clonotype was seen a few times. The chain is built from TRBV2 and TRBJ2-1, with no clear D. V was clipped by 4 bases and J by 4 bases, with 8 bases between them. Germline CDR1 and CDR2: SNHLY and FYNNEI. CDR3 length equals 13 residues. The CDR3 DNA sequence: TGTGCCAGCAGTGGGCGACGGTACAATGAGCAGTTCTTC. Its translation: CASSGRRYNEQFF.

To note about this clonotype: This sequence may be a read error, since a much larger clone differs from it by one base. This chain links TRBV28 with TRBJ1-5; perhaps TRBD1 as D (6 bases). CDR3 size: 13 residues. The V and J ends lost 7 bases and 6 bases respectively, with 13 bases between them. CDR1 and CDR2 (germline): MDHEN, SYDVKM. CDR3 loop: CASNPRGRQPQHF. The CDR3 nucleotides are TGTGCCAGCAATCCCCGGGGGCGTCAGCCCCAGCATTTT.

The rearrangement uses TRBV20-1 and TRBJ2-3; perhaps TRBD1 as D (5 bases). The J call may be incorrect, as the DNA end agrees better with TRBJ1-5. The length of the CDR3 is 16 residues. Germline CDR1 is DFQATT and CDR2 is SNEGSKA (reference sequence). Written as DNA, the CDR3 is TGCAGTGCTAGACCGGGACTAGCGCCTCGCACAGATACGCAGCATTTT. It is translated as CSARPGLAPRTDTQHF.

The gene calls are TRBV7-9 and TRBJ2-1; the D gene is possibly TRBD1 (5 bases). Germline V gene lookup returns CDR1 SEHNR and CDR2 FQNEAQ (reference sequence). This CDR3 has 16 residues. V was pared by 1 base and J by 10 bases, with 20 bases between. The CDR3 region has the DNA TGTGCCAGCAGCTTAGGGTACGAGAAGGACATCGGGGAGCAGTTCTTC. This encodes CASSLGYEKDIGEQFF.

The V and J genes are TRBV28 and TRBJ1-1, with no clear D. Germline V lookup: CDR1 MDHEN, CDR2 SYDVKM. V was shortened by 5 bases and J by 2 bases, with 18 bases between the two germline ends. The CDR3 contains 16 residues. CDR3 nucleotide sequence: TGTGCCAGCAGTCCGCCTAGAAAGTATATTAACACTGAAGCTTTCTTT. Its translation is CASSPPRKYINTEAFF.

The table lists this clonotype with a few counts. This chain joins TRBV28 and TRBJ2-3; tentatively, D is TRBD2 (5 bases). V lost 3 bases and J 2 bases, leaving 12 bases between the germline ends. The CDR3 sequence is 15 residues long. From germline, CDR1 is MDHEN and CDR2 SYDVKM. CDR3 nucleotide sequence: TGTGCCAGCAGTTTTACACCGGGATCCACAGATACGCAGTATTTT. Protein product: CASSFTPGSTDTQYF.

Worth noting for this clonotype: With a much larger clone just one base away, this may be a read error. The CDR3: CAGSADQGTDTQYF. CDR3 coding DNA: TGTGCCGGCAGTGCTGACCAGGGCACAGATACGCAGTATTTT. The chain joins TRBV2 to TRBJ2-3; no clear D gene. Germline CDR1 SNHLY, CDR2 FYNNEI. The CDR3 is 14 residues long.

This clonotype was counted many times. The CDR3: CASSWDSASYEQYF. The CDR3 DNA sequence: TGTGCCAGCAGTTGGGACAGCGCCTCCTACGAGCAGTACTTC. The chain is built from TRBV6-2 or TRBV6-3 and TRBJ2-7; 7 nucleotides line up with TRBD1. This CDR3 is built from 14 residues. Germline V gene data show CDR1 as MNHEY and CDR2 as SVGEGT. V was pared by 4 bases and J by 0 bases, with 3 bases of the junction left unmatched.

This clonotype came up a few times. The chain combines TRBV5-1 with TRBJ1-1; a possible D gene is TRBD1 (6 bases). CDR3 length: 14 amino acids. Trimming stripped 3 bases from V and 1 base from J, with 10 bases between. Germline values: CDR1 SGHRS, CDR2 YFSETQ. DNA for the CDR3: TGCGCCAGCAGCTATCAGGGGACGAACACTGAAGCTTTCTTT. Its translation: CASSYQGTNTEAFF.

Only one count was recorded for this clonotype. This chain links TRBV12-3 or TRBV12-4 with TRBJ1-1; D not resolved. Trimming stripped 6 bases from V and 1 base from J, with 15 bases between. There are 15 residues in the CDR3. CDR3 DNA sequence: TGTGCCAGCAGCCCTACCGGCGGAGCGAACACTGAAGCTTTCTTT. It translates to CASSPTGGANTEAFF.

The chain links TRBV7-9 to TRBJ2-1; D gene unclear. Germline V gene data show CDR1 as SEHNR and CDR2 as FQNEAQ (reference sequence). This CDR3 region has 16 residues. Trimming removed 2 bases from V and 3 bases from J, with 14 bases in between. The CDR3: CASSLSEFPGYNEQFF. The DNA for the CDR3 is TGTGCCAGCAGCTTAAGCGAATTCCCGGGCTACAATGAGCAGTTCTTC.

Turning to this clonotype: A much larger clone lies a single base off, so this may be a read error. The chain joins TRBV27 to TRBJ2-7, with D maybe TRBD2 (6 bases). This CDR3 spans 13 amino acids. V dropped 2 bases and J dropped 9 bases, with 14 bases sitting between them. Germline V lookup: CDR1 MNHEY, CDR2 SMNVEV (reference sequence). CDR3 region: CASSLTGSRVQYF. Written as DNA, the CDR3 is TGTGCCAGCAGTTTAACCGGGAGCCGCGTGCAGTACTTC.